This is a list of T cell receptor beta chains from one sample in a study of blood T cell repertoires in COVID-19. Produced via immunoSEQ multiplex PCR; TCRdb's table is partial and in-frame only. The table lists more than 80,000 clones, roughly 87% of them singletons. Sequencing input: peripheral blood. These receptors came from a man between 18 and 35 years old with COVID-19, enrolled during active disease. The CDR3 runs from the conserved cysteine through the conserved F or W. The D gene is left open where the match is weak. Only part of the rows carry a size: once, few, many, or a class if the clone is expanded.

v_gene	j_gene	abundance	d_gene	CDR3aa	CDR3nt
TRBV4-1	TRBJ2-1	NA	TRBD1	CASSQDRVTYNEQFF	TGCGCCAGCAGCCAGGACAGGGTGACCTACAATGAGCAGTTCTTC
TRBV30	TRBJ2-7	once	TRBD1	CAWSGQGNGYEQYF	TGTGCCTGGAGTGGACAGGGTAACGGCTACGAGCAGTACTTC
TRBV6-1	TRBJ2-6	NA	TRBD1	CASSDRGSGANVLTF	TGTGCCAGCAGTGACAGGGGGTCCGGGGCCAACGTCCTGACTTTC
TRBV5-4	TRBJ2-5	NA	TRBD2	CASSTGLGVQETQYF	TGTGCCAGCAGCACCGGACTAGGGGTACAAGAGACCCAGTACTTC
TRBV28	TRBJ2-1	once	NA	CASSGLLNEQFF	TGTGCCAGCAGTGGACTCTTGAATGAGCAGTTCTTC
TRBV6-2/TRBV6-3	TRBJ2-1	NA	TRBD1	CASSDYRDRDNEQFF	TGTGCCAGCAGTGATTACCGGGACAGAGACAATGAGCAGTTCTTC
TRBV7-9	TRBJ2-7	NA	NA	CASSLSRGKFNEQYF	TGTGCCAGCAGCTTAAGTCGCGGGAAATTTAACGAGCAGTACTTC
TRBV6-5	TRBJ2-7	NA	NA	CASSYSGREQYF	TGTGCCAGCAGTTACTCGGGGAGGGAGCAGTACTTC
TRBV7-2	TRBJ1-5	NA	TRBD1	CASSRGQGVGNQPQHF	TGTGCCAGCAGCCGGGGACAGGGAGTCGGCAATCAGCCCCAGCATTTT
TRBV19	TRBJ2-7	NA	NA	CASSHPSDNYEQYF	TGTGCCAGTAGCCATCCCTCCGACAACTACGAGCAGTACTTC
TRBV29-1	TRBJ1-6	NA	TRBD1	CSVRTGGNSPLHF	TGCAGCGTACGGACAGGGGGAAATTCACCCCTCCACTTT
TRBV20-1	TRBJ2-7	NA	TRBD2	CSAGTSDEQYF	TGCAGTGCGGGGACTAGTGACGAGCAGTACTTC
TRBV4-2	TRBJ1-5	NA	NA	CASSQVTDSNQPQHF	TGTGCCAGCAGCCAAGTAACAGATAGCAATCAGCCCCAGCATTTT
TRBV10-1	TRBJ2-3	NA	NA	CASSETGDTQYF	TGCGCCAGCAGTGAGACGGGAGATACGCAGTATTTT
TRBV11-2	TRBJ2-7	NA	NA	CASSLGGVGEQYF	TGTGCCAGCAGCTTAGGGGGGGTAGGCGAGCAGTACTTC